The clone carrying this TCR beta chain was seen once. CDR3 size: 15 residues. The germline V gene has CDR1 SGHRS and CDR2 YFSETQ. Trimming removed 0 bases at V and 6 bases at J, with 13 bases between. This entry is derived from a study of blood T cell repertoires in COVID-19. Study details: There were acute and convalescent COVID-19 samples, and they came from the United States, Italy and Spain.

The repertoire was sequenced with immunoSEQ multiplex PCR; TCRdb's copy has only in-frame clones and lacks some. Seen here are hundreds of thousands of clones, 89% observed once, and the top ten hold 4% to 6%. This receptor was identified in a man between 60 and 75 years old who had recovered from COVID-19. Material for sequencing was PBMCs or T cells enriched from blood (not recorded which). This chain links TRBV5-1 with TRBJ2-1; D is possibly TRBD2 (6 bases). CDR3 sequence (DNA): TGCGCCAGCAGCTTGGGGAGAGGAGCGGGCAATGAGCAGTTCTTC. Amino acids: CASSLGRGAGNEQFF.